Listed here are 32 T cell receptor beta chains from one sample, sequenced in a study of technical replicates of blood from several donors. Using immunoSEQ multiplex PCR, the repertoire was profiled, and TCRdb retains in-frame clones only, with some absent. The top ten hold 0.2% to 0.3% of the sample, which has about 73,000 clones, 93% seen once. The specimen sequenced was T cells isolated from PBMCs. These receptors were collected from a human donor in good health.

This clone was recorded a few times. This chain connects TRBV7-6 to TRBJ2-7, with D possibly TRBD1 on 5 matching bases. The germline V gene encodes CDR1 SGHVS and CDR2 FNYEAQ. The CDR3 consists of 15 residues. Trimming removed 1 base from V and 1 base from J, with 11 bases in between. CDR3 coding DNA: TGTGCCAGCAGCTTAGAAACAGACAGTTCCTACGAGCAGTACTTC. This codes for CASSLETDSSYEQYF.

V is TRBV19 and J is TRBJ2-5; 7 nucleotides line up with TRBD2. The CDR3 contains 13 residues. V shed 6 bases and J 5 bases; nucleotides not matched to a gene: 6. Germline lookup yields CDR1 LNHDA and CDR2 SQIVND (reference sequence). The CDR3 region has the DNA TGTGCCAGTAGCGAGCGGGACGGGGAGACCCAGTACTTC. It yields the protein CASSERDGETQYF.

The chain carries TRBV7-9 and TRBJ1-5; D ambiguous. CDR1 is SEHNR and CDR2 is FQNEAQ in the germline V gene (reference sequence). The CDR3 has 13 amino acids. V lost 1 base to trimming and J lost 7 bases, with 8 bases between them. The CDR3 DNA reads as TGTGCCAGCAGCTTAGTGGAGGGCCAGCCCCAGCATTTT. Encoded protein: CASSLVEGQPQHF.

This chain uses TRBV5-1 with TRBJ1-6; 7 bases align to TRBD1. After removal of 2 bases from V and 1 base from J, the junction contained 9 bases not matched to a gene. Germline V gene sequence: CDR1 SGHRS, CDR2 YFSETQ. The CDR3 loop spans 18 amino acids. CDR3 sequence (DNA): TGCGCCAGCAGCTTTGGAGACAGGGTGGCATCCTATAATTCACCCCTCCACTTT. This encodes CASSFGDRVASYNSPLHF.

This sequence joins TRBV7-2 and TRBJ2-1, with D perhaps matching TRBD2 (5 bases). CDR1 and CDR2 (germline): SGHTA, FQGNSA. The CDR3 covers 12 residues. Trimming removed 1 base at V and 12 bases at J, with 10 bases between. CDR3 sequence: CASSLDSAPQFF. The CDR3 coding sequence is TGTGCCAGCAGCTTAGATAGCGCCCCGCAGTTCTTC.

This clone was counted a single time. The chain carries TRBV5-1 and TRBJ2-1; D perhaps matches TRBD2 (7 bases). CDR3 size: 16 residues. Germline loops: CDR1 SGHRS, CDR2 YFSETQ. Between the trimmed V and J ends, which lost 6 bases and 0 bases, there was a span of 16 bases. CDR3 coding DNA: TGCGCCAGCAACTTACAGGGAGGGCTCTCCTACAATGAGCAGTTCTTC. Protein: CASNLQGGLSYNEQFF.

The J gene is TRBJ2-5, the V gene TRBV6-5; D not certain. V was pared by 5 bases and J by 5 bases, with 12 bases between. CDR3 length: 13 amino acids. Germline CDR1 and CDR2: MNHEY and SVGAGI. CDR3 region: CASSPERKETQYF. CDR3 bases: TGTGCCAGCAGTCCGGAGAGGAAGGAGACCCAGTACTTC.

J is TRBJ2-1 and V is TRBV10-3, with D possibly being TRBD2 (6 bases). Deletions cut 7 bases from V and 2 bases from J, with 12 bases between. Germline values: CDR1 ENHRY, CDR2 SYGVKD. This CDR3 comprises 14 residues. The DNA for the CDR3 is TGTGCCATCAAGAGTAGCGGACCCTACAATGAGCAGTTCTTC. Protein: CAIKSSGPYNEQFF.

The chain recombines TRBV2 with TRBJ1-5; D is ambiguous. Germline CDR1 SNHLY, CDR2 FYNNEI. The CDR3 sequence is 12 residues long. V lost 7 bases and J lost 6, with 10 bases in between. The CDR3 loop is CASTSGFQPQHF. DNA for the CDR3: TGTGCCAGCACCTCGGGTTTTCAGCCCCAGCATTTT.

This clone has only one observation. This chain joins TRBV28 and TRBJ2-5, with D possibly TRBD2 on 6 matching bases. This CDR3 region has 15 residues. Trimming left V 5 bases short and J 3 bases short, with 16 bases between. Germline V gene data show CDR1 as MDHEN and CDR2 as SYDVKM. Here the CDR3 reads CASSRVTGVKETQYF. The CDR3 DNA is TGTGCCAGCAGTCGCGTGACGGGAGTTAAAGAGACCCAGTACTTC.

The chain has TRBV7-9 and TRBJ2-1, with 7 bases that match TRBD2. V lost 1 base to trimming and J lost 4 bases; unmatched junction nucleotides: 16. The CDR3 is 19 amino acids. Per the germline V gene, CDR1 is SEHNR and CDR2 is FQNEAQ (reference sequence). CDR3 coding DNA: TGTGCCAGCAGCTTAGGGGCGGGAGTTACTAAGCGACTATACAATGAGCAGTTCTTC. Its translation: CASSLGAGVTKRLYNEQFF. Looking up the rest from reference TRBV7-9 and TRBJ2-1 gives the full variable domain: DTGVSQNPRHKITKRGQNVTFRCDPISEHNRLYWYRQTLGQGPEFLTYFQNEAQLEKSRLLSDRFSAERPKGSFSTLEIQRTEQGDSAMYLCASSLGAGVTKRLYNEQFFGPGTRLTVL.

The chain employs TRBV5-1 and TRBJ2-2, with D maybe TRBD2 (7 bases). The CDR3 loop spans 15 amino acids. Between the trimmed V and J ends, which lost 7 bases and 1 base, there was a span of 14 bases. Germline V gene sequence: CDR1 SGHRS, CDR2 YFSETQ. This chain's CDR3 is CASGRGHQNTGELFF. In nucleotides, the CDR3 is TGCGCCAGCGGGAGGGGACACCAGAACACCGGGGAGCTGTTTTTT.

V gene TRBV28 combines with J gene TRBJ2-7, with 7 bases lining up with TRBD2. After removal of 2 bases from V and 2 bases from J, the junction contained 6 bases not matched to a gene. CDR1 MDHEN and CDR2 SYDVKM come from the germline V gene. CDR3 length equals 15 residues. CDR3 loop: CASSLASGAAYEQYF. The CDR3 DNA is TGTGCCAGCAGTTTAGCTAGCGGAGCAGCCTACGAGCAGTACTTC.

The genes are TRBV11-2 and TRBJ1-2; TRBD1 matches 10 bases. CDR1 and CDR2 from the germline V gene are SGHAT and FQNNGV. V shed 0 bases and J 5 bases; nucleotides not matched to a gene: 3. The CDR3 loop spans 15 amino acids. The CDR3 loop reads CASSLDVDRGYGYTF. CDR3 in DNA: TGTGCCAGCAGCTTAGACGTGGACAGGGGGTATGGCTACACCTTC.

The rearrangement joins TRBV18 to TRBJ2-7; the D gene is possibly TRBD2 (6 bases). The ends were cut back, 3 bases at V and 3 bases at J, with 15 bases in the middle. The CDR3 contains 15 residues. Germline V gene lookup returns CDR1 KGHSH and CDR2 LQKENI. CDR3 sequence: CASSPGQGLLYEQYF. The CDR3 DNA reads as TGTGCCAGCTCACCGGGGCAGGGACTTCTCTACGAGCAGTACTTC.

The CDR3 region is CASSLWGVRSGDHSNQPQHF. Written as DNA, the CDR3 is TGTGCCAGCAGTTTATGGGGGGTTCGAAGCGGGGACCATAGCAATCAGCCCCAGCATTTT. The rearrangement links TRBV28 to TRBJ1-5; perhaps TRBD1 as D (5 bases). CDR3 size: 20 residues. Trimming took 0 bases from V and 0 from J, leaving 21 bases between them. Looked up from germline, CDR1 is MDHEN and CDR2 is SYDVKM.

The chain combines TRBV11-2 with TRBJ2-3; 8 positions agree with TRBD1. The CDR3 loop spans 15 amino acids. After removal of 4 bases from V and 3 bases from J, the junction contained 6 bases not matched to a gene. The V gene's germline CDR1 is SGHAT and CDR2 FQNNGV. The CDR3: CASSSGGWATDTQYF. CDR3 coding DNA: TGTGCCAGCAGCTCAGGGGGCTGGGCGACAGATACGCAGTATTTT.

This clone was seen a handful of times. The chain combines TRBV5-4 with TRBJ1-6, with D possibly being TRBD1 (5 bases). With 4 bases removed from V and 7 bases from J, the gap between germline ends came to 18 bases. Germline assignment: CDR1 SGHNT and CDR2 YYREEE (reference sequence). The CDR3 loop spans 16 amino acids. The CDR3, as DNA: TGTGCCAGCAGCGTGTACGTGGGGCCGGCAAATTCACCCCTCCACTTT. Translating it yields CASSVYVGPANSPLHF.

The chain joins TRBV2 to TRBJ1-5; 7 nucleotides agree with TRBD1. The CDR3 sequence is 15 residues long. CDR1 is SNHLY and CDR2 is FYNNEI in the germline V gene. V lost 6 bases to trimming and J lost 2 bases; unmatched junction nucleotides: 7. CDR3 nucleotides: TGTGCCAGCAGGGCCGGGACAGCGGGCAATCAGCCCCAGCATTTT. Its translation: CASRAGTAGNQPQHF.

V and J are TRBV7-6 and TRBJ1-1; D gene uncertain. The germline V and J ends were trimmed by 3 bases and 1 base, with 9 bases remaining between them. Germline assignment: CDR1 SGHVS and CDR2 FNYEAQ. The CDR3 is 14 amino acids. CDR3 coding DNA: TGTGCCAGCAGCTTGAGGGAAGGGAACACTGAAGCTTTCTTT. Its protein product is CASSLREGNTEAFF.

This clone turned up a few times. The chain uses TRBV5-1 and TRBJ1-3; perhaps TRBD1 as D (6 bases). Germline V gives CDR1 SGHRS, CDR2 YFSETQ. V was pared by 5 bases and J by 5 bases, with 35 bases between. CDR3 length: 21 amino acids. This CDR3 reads CASRPLGGDTKGFFDRNTIYF. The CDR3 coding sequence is TGCGCCAGCAGACCCCTCGGGGGGGACACAAAGGGGTTTTTCGATCGAAACACCATATATTTT.

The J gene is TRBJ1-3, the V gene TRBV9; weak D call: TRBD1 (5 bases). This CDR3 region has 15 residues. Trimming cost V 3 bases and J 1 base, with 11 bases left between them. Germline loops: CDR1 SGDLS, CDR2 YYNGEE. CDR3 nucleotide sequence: TGTGCCAGCAGCGAAACCCAGGGTTCTGGAAACACCATATATTTT. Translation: CASSETQGSGNTIYF.

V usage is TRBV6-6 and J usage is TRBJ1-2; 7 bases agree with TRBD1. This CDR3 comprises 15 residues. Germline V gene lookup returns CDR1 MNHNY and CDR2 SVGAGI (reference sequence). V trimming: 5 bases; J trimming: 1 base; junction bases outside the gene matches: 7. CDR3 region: CASSHEGDSNYGYTF. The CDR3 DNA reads TGTGCCAGCAGTCACGAAGGGGACAGTAACTATGGCTACACCTTC.

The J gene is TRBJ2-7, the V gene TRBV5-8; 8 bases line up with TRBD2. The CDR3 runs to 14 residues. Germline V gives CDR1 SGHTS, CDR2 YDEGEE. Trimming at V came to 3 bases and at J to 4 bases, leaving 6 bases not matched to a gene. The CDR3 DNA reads TGTGCCAGCAGCTCTCTTGCGGGGGGATACGAGCAGTACTTC. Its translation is CASSSLAGGYEQYF. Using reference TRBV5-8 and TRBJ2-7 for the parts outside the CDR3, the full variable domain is EAGVTQSPTHLIKTRGQQATLRCSPISGHTSVYWYQQALGLGLQFLLWYDEGEERNRGNFPPRFSGRQFPNYSSELNVNALELEDSALYLCASSSLAGGYEQYFGPGTRLTVT.

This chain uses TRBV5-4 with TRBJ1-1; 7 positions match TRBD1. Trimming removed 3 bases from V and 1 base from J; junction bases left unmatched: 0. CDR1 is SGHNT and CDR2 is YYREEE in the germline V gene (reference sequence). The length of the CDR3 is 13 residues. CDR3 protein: CASSWDRNTEAFF. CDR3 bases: TGTGCCAGCAGCTGGGACAGGAACACTGAAGCTTTCTTT.

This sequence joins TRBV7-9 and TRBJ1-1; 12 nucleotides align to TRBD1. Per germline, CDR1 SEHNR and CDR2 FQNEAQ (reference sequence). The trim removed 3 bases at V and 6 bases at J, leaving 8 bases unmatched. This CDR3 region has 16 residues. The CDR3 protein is CASSLGTGGVPPEAFF. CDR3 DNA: TGTGCCAGCAGCTTGGGGACAGGGGGCGTCCCTCCTGAAGCTTTCTTT.

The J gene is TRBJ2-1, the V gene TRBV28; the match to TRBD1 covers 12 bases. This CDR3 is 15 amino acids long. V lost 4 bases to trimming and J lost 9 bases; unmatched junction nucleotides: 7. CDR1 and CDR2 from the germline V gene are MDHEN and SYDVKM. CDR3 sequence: CASSYTGTGGSEQFF. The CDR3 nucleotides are TGTGCCAGCAGTTACACCGGGACAGGGGGCTCTGAGCAGTTCTTC.

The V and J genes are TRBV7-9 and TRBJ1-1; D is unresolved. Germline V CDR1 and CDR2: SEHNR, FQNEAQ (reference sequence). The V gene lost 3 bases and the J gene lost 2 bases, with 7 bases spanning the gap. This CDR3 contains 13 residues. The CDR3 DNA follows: TGTGCCAGCAGCTTTGGCGGAAACACTGAAGCTTTCTTT. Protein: CASSFGGNTEAFF.

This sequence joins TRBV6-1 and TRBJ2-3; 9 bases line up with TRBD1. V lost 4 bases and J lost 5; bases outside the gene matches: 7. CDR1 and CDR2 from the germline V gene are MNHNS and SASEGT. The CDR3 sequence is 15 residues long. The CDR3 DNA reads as TGTGCCAGCAGTGCGGGACAGGGCATTAGAGATACGCAGTATTTT. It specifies CASSAGQGIRDTQYF.

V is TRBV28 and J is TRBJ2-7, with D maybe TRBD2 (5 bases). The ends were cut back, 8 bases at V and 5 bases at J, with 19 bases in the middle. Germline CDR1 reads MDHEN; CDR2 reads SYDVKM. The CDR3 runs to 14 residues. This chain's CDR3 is CASQPSLAGDEQYF. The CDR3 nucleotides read TGTGCCAGCCAACCCTCGCTGGCCGGGGACGAGCAGTACTTC.

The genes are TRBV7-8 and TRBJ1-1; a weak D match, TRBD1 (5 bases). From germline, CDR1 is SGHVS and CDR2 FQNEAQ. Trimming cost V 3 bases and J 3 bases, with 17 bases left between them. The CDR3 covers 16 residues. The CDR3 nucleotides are TGTGCCAGCAGCTTCACAGCCATCCGGGGGGACACTGAAGCTTTCTTT. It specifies CASSFTAIRGDTEAFF.

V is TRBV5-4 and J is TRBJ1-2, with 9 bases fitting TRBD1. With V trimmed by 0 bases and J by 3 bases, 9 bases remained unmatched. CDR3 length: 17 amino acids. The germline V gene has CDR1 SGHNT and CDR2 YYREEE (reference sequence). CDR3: CASSLAWGTGTDYGYTF. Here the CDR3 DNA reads TGTGCCAGCAGCTTGGCATGGGGGACAGGGACGGACTATGGCTACACCTTC.